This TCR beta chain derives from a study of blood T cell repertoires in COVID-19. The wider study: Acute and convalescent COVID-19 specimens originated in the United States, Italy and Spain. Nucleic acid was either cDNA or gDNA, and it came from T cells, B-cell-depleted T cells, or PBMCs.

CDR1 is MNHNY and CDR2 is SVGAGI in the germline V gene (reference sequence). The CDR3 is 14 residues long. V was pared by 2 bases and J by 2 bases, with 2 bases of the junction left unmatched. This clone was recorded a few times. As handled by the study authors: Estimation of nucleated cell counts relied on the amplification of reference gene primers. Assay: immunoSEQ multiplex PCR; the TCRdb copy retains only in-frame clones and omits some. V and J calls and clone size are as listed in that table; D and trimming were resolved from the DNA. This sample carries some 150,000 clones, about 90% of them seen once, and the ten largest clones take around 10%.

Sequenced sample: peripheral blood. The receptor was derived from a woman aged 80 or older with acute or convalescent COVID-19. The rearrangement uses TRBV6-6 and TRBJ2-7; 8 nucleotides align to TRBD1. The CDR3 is CASSYVQGAYEQYF. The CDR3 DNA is TGTGCCAGCAGTTACGTACAGGGGGCCTACGAGCAGTACTTC.